This T cell receptor beta chain was sequenced for a study of blood T cell repertoires in COVID-19. Study background: The study drew acute and convalescent COVID-19 samples from the United States, Italy and Spain.

Germline V gene data show CDR1 as LGHNT and CDR2 as FRNRAP. The CDR3 runs 13 residues. Trimming stripped 1 base from V and 2 bases from J, with 6 bases between. Method: immunoSEQ multiplex PCR; TCRdb's copy keeps in-frame clones and lacks some. The table has nearly 250,000 clones, 70% to 85% seen once. The source material was peripheral blood. The TCR originated in a woman older than 75 with acute or convalescent COVID-19. The genes are TRBV12-5 and TRBJ2-7; no reliable D call. CDR3 amino acids: CASGLGAPYEQYF. CDR3 DNA sequence: TGTGCTAGTGGTTTGGGGGCGCCCTACGAGCAGTACTTC.